This paragraph covers one T cell receptor beta chain sequence. This sample stems from a study of blood T cell repertoires in COVID-19. Overall study: In each case, the material was cDNA or gDNA derived from T cells, B-cell-depleted T cells, or PBMCs.

In the authors' methods: For nucleated cells, counts were estimated from reference gene primer amplification. This table comes from immunoSEQ multiplex PCR, and its TCRdb copy is limited to in-frame clones, with some not included. The V and J calls and the clone size are those of that table, but D and trimming were determined from the DNA. The sample consists of about 170,000 clones, less than 85% of them appearing once. Germline V gene lookup returns CDR1 SGHVS and CDR2 FNYEAQ. CDR3 size: 16 residues. V lost 1 base to trimming and J lost 5 bases, with 14 bases between them. The TCR sequence derives from an elderly woman with active or convalescent COVID-19. The specimen sequenced was peripheral blood. The V gene is TRBV7-6, the J gene TRBJ2-2; TRBD1 is a possible D gene (6 bases). The CDR3 spells CASSLVGQPGTGELFF. The CDR3 coding sequence is TGTGCCAGCAGCTTAGTAGGACAGCCCGGAACCGGGGAGCTGTTTTTT. Combining the CDR3 with reference TRBV7-6 and TRBJ2-2 gives the whole variable domain GAGVSQSPRYKVTKRGQDVALRCDPISGHVSLYWYRQALGQGPEFLTYFNYEAQQDKSGLPNDRFSAERPEGSISTLTIQRTEQRDSAMYRCASSLVGQPGTGELFFGEGSRLTVL.